The clone carrying this TCR beta chain was found many times. Its antigen is unidentified. The data belong to a study of neurological immune-mediated disorders. About the study: There were some 35 multiple sclerosis patients. Of these, roughly 31 had relapsing-remitting MS and 3 had secondary progressive MS.

Study results and limitations: The level of TCR clonal expansion was highest in patients with HTLV-1-associated myelopathy and lowest in multiple sclerosis, where it fell below the level seen in healthy controls.

CDR1 SGHNT and CDR2 YENEEA come from the germline V gene. V was clipped by 3 bases and J by 7 bases, with 12 bases between them. The CDR3 runs to 13 residues. TCRdb itself ran the 5' RACE reads through MiXCR, one entry per CDR3 protein. The repertoire holds tens of thousands of distinct CDR3 sequences, with around 2.6% as singletons. The sample comprised PBMCs. The TCR originated in a woman younger than 45 with multiple sclerosis. The rearrangement links TRBV11-3 to TRBJ1-2; D is ambiguous. The CDR3 DNA sequence: TGTGCCAGCAGCTTCCGGGAGACGGGTGGCTACACCTTC. It yields the protein CASSFRETGGYTF.